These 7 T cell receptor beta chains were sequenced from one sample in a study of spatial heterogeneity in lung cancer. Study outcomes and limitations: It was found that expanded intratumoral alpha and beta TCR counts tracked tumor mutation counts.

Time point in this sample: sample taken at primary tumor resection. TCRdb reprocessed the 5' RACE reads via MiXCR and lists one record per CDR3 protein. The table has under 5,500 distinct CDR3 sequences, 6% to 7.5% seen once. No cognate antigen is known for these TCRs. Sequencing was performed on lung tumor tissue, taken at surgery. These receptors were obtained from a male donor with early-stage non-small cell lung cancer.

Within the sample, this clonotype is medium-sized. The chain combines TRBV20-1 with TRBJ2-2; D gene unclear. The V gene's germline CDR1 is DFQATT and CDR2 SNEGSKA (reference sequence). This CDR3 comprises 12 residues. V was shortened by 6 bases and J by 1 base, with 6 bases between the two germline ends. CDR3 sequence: CSAIRNTGELFF. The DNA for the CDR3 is TGCAGTGCCATCAGGAACACCGGGGAGCTGTTTTTT.

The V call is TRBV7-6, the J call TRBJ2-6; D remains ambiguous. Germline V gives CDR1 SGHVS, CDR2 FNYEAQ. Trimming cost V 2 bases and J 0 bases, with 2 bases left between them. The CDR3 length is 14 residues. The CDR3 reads CASSLTSGANVLTF. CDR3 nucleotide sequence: TGTGCCAGCAGCTTAACCTCTGGGGCCAACGTCCTGACTTTC.

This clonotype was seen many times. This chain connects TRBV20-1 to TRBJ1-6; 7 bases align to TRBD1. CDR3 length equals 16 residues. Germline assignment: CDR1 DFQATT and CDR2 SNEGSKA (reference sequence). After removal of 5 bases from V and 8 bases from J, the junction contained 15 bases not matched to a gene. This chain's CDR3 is CSAPIPPGQQDSPLHF. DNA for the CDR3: TGCAGTGCTCCAATCCCGCCGGGACAGCAAGATTCACCCCTCCACTTT.

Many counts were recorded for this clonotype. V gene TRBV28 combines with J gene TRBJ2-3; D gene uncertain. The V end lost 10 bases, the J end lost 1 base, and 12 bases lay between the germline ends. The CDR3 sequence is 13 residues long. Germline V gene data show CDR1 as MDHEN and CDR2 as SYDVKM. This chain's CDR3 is CANKPAGTDTQYF. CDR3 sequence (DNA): TGTGCCAACAAACCGGCAGGCACAGATACGCAGTATTTT.

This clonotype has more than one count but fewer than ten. CDR3 DNA sequence: TGTGCCAGCAGTTTAGGGAGGGGGAACACCGGGGAGCTGTTTTTT. It codes for CASSLGRGNTGELFF. This chain links TRBV12-3 or TRBV12-4 with TRBJ2-2; D perhaps matches TRBD2 (6 bases). The CDR3 is 15 residues long. V was shortened by 1 base and J by 1 base, with 7 bases between the two germline ends.

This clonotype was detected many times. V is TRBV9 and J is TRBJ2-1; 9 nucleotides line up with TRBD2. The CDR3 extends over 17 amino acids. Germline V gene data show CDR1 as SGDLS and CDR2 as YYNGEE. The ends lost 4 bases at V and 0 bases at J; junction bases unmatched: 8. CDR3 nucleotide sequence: TGTGCCAGCAGCTCGCGGGGGGGCGGGAGCTCCTACAATGAGCAGTTCTTC. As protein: CASSSRGGGSSYNEQFF.

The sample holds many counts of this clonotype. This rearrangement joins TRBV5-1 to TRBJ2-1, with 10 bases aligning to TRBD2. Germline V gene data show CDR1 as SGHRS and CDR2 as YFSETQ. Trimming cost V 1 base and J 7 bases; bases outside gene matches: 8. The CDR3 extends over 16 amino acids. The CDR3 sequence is CASSLTSGTLGNEQFF. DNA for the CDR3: TGCGCCAGCAGCTTGACTAGCGGGACGTTGGGAAATGAGCAGTTCTTC. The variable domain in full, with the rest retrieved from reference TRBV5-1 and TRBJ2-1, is KAGVTQTPRYLIKTRGQQVTLSCSPISGHRSVSWYQQTPGQGLQFLFEYFSETQRNKGNFPGRFSGRQFSNSRSEMNVSTLELGDSALYLCASSLTSGTLGNEQFFGPGTRLTVL.